These 4 T cell receptor beta chains originate from one sample sequenced in a study of blood T cell repertoires in COVID-19. TCRdb keeps only in-frame clones here, not all; method: immunoSEQ multiplex PCR. In the table there are about 300,000 clones, 85% of which are singletons. Sequencing input: PBMCs or T cells enriched from blood (not recorded which). These receptors were collected from a woman between 25 and 40 years old who had been exposed to COVID-19.

The chain has TRBV5-1 and TRBJ1-1, with D possibly being TRBD1 (5 bases). The germline V gene has CDR1 SGHRS and CDR2 YFSETQ. The CDR3 is made up of 14 amino acids. Deletions cut 7 bases from V and 1 base from J, with 14 bases between. CDR3 nucleotide sequence: TGCGCCAGCGCACGGGACTCGGGGAACACTGAAGCTTTCTTT. This translates into CASARDSGNTEAFF.

The chain recombines TRBV2 with TRBJ1-2; the D gene is possibly TRBD1 (5 bases). Trimming left V 8 bases short and J 5 bases short, with 15 bases between. The CDR3 has 13 residues. Germline CDR1 reads SNHLY; CDR2 reads FYNNEI. This CDR3 reads CASSSSGTYGYTF. The CDR3 region has the DNA TGTGCCAGCTCAAGCTCCGGGACTTATGGCTACACCTTC.

The chain has TRBV10-3 and TRBJ1-6; tentative D call: TRBD1 (5 bases). The V and J ends lost 4 bases and 7 bases respectively, with 11 bases between them. CDR1 ENHRY and CDR2 SYGVKD come from the germline V gene. The CDR3 consists of 14 residues. The CDR3 DNA follows: TGTGCCATCAGTGCGCTCGACAGCAATTCACCCCTCCACTTT. Its protein is CAISALDSNSPLHF.

V gene TRBV28 combines with J gene TRBJ1-1; D is unclear. The CDR3 runs 12 residues. Trimming left V 6 bases short and J 6 bases short, with 11 bases between. Germline CDR1 reads MDHEN; CDR2 reads SYDVKM. CDR3 protein: CASSLTRAEAFF. In nucleotides, the CDR3 is TGTGCCAGCAGCCTGACTCGGGCTGAAGCTTTCTTT.